A single sample gave rise to the 4 T cell receptor beta chains below, sequenced in a study of cytomegalovirus exposure and HLA in healthy donors. Primers included in the PCR were 60 Vbeta and 13 Jbeta primers. The assay was immunoSEQ multiplex PCR, and TCRdb's table has in-frame clones only and misses some. The sample holds about 130,000 clones, about 84% seen once. Sequenced input: PBMCs. The receptor set was obtained from a man aged 18-30 years in good health and CMV-seropositive.

The rearrangement links TRBV11-2 to TRBJ2-1, with 9 bases identical to TRBD2. The CDR3 runs 15 residues. The junction had 11 bases not matched to a gene; V was cut back by 5 bases and J by 9 bases. CDR1 SGHAT and CDR2 FQNNGV come from the germline V gene. CDR3 loop: CASSASGGPLPEQFF. The CDR3 DNA follows: TGTGCCAGCAGCGCCAGCGGGGGGCCTCTTCCTGAGCAGTTCTTC.

Only one count was recorded for this clone. The rearrangement links TRBV29-1 to TRBJ1-1, with TRBD1 matching over 7 bases. The CDR3 totals 10 residues. Germline V lookup: CDR1 SQVTM, CDR2 ANQGSEA. The trim removed 6 bases at V and 5 bases at J, leaving 0 bases unmatched. The CDR3 reads CSVTGTEAFF. The CDR3 bases are TGCAGCGTGACAGGGACTGAAGCTTTCTTT.

This clone was counted between two and nine times. The chain uses TRBV6-1 and TRBJ1-2; 10 bases line up with TRBD1. This CDR3 comprises 12 residues. Germline CDR1 MNHNS, CDR2 SASEGT. V shed 4 bases, J shed 13 bases, and the junction held 6 bases outside the gene matches. CDR3: CASSARQGASTF. The DNA of the CDR3 is TGTGCCAGCAGTGCACGACAGGGGGCGAGCACCTTC.

V is TRBV5-3 and J is TRBJ2-7; TRBD1 matches at 8 bases. TRBV5-3 is an open reading frame, and its role is uncertain. V gave up 3 bases and J gave up 4 bases; unmatched junction bases: 15. CDR3 size: 17 residues. CDR3 coding DNA: TGTGCCAGAAGCTCGAGGACAGGGCCCATTCTTCGATACGAGCAGTACTTC. Translated, it gives CARSSRTGPILRYEQYF.